The clone carrying this T cell receptor gamma chain was picked up many times. The antigen is not known. TCRdb assigns this DNA the protein of a much larger clone, which departs from its translation at residue 8; this likely reflects a read error, and the protein shown comes from translating the DNA. This sample was taken from a study of gamma delta lymphoproliferative disorders and STAT genes. Study-level background: For the delta chain, EuroClonality-NGS standard procedure was applied.

This CDR3 has 13 residues. TCRdb reprocessed the multiplex PCR reads using CATT. The data show roughly 1,700 gamma-chain clones, roughly a fifth seen once. Sequencing used genomic DNA taken from PBMCs of patients and controls. The control group comprised age- and sex-matched healthy adult blood donors. Regarding the study as a whole: Apart from two gamma clonotypes, major patient clonotypes were public. Low-frequency NGS calls may be less specific; leukemic clone sharing needs confirmation.

Input material: blood. The V and J genes are TRGV10 and TRGJP1. TCRdb supplies no J gene; here it was assigned by aligning the nucleotide sequence to germline. TRGV10 is reported as an ORF; its role is uncertain. The clonotype was recovered from a human donor in good health. Here the CDR3 DNA reads TGTGCTGCGTGGGGCGTAACTGTTTGGTTCAAGATATTT. Protein sequence: CAAWGVTVWFKIF.